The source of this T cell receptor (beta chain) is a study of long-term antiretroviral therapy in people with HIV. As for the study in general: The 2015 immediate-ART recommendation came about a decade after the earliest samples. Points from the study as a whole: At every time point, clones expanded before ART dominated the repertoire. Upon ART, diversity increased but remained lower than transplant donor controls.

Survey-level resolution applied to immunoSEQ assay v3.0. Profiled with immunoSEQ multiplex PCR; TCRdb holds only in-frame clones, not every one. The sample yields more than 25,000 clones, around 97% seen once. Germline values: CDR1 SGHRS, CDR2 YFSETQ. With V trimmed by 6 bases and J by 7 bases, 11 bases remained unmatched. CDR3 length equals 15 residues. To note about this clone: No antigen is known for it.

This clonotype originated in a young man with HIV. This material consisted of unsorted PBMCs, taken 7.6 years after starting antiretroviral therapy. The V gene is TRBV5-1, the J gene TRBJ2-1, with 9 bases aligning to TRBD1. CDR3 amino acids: CASTPHSGQGNEQFF. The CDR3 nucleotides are TGCGCCAGCACCCCCCATTCGGGACAGGGTAATGAGCAGTTCTTC.